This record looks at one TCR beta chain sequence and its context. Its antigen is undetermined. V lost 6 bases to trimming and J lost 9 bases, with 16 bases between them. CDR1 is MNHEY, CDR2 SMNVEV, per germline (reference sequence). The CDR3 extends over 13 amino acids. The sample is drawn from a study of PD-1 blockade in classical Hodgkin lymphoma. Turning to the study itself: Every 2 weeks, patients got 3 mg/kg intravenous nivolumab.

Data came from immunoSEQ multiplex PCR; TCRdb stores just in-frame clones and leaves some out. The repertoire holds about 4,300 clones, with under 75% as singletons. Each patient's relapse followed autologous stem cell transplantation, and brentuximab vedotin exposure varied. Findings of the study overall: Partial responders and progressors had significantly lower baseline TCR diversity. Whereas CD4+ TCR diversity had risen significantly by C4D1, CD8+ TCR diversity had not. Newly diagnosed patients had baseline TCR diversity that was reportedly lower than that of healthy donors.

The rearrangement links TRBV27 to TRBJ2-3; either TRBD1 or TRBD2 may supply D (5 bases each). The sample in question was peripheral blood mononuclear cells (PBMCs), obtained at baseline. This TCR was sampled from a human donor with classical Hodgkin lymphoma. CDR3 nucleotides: TGTGCCAGCAGGCTCGATTCAGGGAGAACGCAGTATTTT. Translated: CASRLDSGRTQYF.